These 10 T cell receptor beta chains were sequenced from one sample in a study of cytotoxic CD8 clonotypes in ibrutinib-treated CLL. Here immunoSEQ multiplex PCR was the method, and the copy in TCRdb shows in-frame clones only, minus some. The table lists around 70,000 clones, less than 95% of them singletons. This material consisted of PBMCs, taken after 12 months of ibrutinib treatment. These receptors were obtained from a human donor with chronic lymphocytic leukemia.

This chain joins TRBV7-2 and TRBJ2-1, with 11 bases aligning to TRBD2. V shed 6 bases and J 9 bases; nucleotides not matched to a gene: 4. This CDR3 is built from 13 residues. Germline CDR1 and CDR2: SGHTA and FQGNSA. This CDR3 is CASRLAGVPEQFF. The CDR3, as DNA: TGTGCCAGCAGACTAGCGGGAGTTCCTGAGCAGTTCTTC.

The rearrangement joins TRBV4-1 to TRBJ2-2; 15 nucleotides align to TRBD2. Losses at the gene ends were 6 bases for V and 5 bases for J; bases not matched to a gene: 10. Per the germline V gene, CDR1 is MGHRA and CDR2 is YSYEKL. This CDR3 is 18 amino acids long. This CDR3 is CASSIRPGLAGGTGELFF. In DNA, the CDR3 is TGCGCCAGCAGTATACGCCCGGGACTAGCGGGAGGAACCGGGGAGCTGTTTTTT.

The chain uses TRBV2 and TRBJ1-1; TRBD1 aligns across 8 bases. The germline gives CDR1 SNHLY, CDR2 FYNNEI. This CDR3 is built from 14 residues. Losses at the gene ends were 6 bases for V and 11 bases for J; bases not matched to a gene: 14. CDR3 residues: CASREGDRTYSAFF. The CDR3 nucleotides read TGTGCCAGCAGGGAGGGGGACAGGACGTATTCGGCTTTCTTT. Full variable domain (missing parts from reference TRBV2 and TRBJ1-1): EPEVTQTPSHQVTQMGQEVILRCVPISNHLYFYWYRQILGQKVEFLVSFYNNEISEKSEIFDDQFSVERPDGSNFTLKIRSTKLEDSAMYFCASREGDRTYSAFFGQGTRLTVV.

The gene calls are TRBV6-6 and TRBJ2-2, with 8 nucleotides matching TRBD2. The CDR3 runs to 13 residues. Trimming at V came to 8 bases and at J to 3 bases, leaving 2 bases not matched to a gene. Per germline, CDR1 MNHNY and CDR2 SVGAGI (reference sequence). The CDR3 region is CASDGRDTGELFF. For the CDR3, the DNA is TGTGCCAGCGACGGGAGGGACACCGGGGAGCTGTTTTTT.

CDR3 residues: CASSPRRNNEQFF. CDR3 in DNA: TGTGCCAGCAGCCCCCGGAGAAACAATGAGCAGTTCTTC. This chain links TRBV7-9 with TRBJ2-1; D gene unclear. Germline CDR1 is SEHNR and CDR2 is FQNEAQ (reference sequence). The CDR3 sequence is 13 residues long. Trimming took off 5 bases at V and 5 bases at J, with 10 bases between the two ends.

The CDR3, as DNA: TGTGCCAGCAGCGCCGCCCACAGTGCCCCGGGAAACACCATATATTTT. Protein sequence: CASSAAHSAPGNTIYF. The rearrangement joins TRBV7-2 to TRBJ1-3; unclear D gene. V was trimmed by 5 bases and J by 4 bases, leaving 18 bases between them. Germline CDR1 and CDR2: SGHTA and FQGNSA. The CDR3 length is 16 residues. The entire variable domain, with the rest obtained from reference TRBV7-2 and TRBJ1-3, is as follows: GAGVSQSPSNKVTEKGKDVELRCDPISGHTALYWYRQSLGQGLEFLIYFQGNSAPDKSGLPSDRFSAERTGGSVSTLTIQRTQQEDSAVYLCASSAAHSAPGNTIYFGEGSWLTVV.

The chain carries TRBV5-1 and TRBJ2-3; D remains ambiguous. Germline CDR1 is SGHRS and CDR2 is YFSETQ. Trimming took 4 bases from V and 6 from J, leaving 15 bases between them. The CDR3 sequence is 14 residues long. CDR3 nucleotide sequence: TGCGCCAGCAGCCGTTCTGGGGAACGGGATACGCAGTATTTT. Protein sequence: CASSRSGERDTQYF.

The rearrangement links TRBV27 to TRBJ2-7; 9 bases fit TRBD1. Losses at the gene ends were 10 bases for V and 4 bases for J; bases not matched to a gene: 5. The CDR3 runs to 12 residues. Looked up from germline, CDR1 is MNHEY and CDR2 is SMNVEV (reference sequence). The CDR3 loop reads CATGQGSYEQYF. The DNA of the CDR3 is TGTGCCACGGGACAGGGATCGTACGAGCAGTACTTC.

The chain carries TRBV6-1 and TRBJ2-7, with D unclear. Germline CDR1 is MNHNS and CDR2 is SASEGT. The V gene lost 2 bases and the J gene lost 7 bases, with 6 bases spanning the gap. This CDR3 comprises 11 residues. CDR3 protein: CASSEPTEQYF. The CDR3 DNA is TGTGCCAGCAGTGAACCGACAGAGCAGTACTTC.

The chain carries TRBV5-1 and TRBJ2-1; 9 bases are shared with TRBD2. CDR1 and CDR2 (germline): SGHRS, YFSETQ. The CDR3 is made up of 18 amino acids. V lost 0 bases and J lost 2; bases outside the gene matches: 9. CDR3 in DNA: TGCGCCAGCAGCTTGGTGGTAGCGGGAGTTTGGGCCTACAATGAGCAGTTCTTC. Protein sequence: CASSLVVAGVWAYNEQFF.